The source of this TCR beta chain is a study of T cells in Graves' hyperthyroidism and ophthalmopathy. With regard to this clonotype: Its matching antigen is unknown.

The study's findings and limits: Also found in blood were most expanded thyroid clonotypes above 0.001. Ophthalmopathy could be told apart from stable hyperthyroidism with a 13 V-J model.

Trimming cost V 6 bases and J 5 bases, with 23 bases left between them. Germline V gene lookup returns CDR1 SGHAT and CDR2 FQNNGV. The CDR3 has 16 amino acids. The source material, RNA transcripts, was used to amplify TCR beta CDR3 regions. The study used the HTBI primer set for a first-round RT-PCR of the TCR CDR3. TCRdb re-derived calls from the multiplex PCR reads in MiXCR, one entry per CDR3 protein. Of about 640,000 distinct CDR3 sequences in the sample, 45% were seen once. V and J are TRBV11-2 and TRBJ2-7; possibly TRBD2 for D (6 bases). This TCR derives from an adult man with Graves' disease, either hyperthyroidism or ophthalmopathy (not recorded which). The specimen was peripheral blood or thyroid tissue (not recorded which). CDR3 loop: CASSYGGLTSLNEQYF. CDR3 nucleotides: TGTGCCAGCAGTTACGGAGGCCTAACTAGCCTCAACGAGCAGTACTTC.